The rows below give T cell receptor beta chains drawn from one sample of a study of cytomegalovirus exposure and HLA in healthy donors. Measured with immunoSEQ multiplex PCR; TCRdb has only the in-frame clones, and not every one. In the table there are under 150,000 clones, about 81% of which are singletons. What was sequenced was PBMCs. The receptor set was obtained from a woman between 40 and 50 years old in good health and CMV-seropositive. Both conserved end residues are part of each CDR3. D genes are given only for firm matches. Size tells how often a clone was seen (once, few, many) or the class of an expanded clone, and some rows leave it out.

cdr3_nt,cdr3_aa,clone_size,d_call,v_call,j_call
TGTGCCAGCAGTTCAATCGGGAGCTCCCAGGGCGGCTACACCTTC,CASSSIGSSQGGYTF,once,.,TRBV6-6,TRBJ1-2
TGTGCCTGGAGTGTAGGGCAGGGGGCAGGTCAGCCCCAGCATTTT,CAWSVGQGAGQPQHF,once,TRBD1,TRBV30,TRBJ1-5
TGTGCCAGCAGTGCCGGGTCAACTAAGAACACTGAAGCTTTCTTT,CASSAGSTKNTEAFF,.,.,TRBV6-1,TRBJ1-1
TGCGCCAGCCAACAGGGGGCAGGGAACACTGAAGCTTTCTTT,CASQQGAGNTEAFF,.,TRBD1,TRBV10-2,TRBJ1-1
TGTGCCAGCAGAACGGGACAGGGAACCTATGGCTACACCTTC,CASRTGQGTYGYTF,.,TRBD1,TRBV6-6,TRBJ1-2
TGTGCCAGCAGTGAATCTAGTAGGACAGGGGTCAGGTATACGCAGTATTTT,CASSESSRTGVRYTQYF,few,TRBD1,TRBV25-1,TRBJ2-3
TGTGCCAGCACTGACAGGGGGTACAGCAATCAGCCCCAGCATTTT,CASTDRGYSNQPQHF,once,TRBD1,TRBV5-8,TRBJ1-5
TGTGCCAGCAGCTTAGGCCCGCGGGACACTGAAGCTTTCTTT,CASSLGPRDTEAFF,.,.,TRBV7-8,TRBJ1-1
TGTGCCACCACAGGCAGGGGTTCGAACACTGAAGCTTTCTTT,CATTGRGSNTEAFF,.,.,TRBV15,TRBJ1-1
TGTGCCAGCAGTTATAAATCGACAAACAGGGGAAACTATGGCTACACCTTC,CASSYKSTNRGNYGYTF,few,TRBD1,TRBV7-3,TRBJ1-2
TGTGCCACCCAGGGGGGTGGACAGCTCCCCGGCTACACCTTC,CATQGGGQLPGYTF,.,TRBD1,TRBV15,TRBJ1-2
TGTGCCAGTGCACCGGGACAGGGTATGATCGGGTTAGAGACCCAGTACTTC,CASAPGQGMIGLETQYF,.,TRBD1,TRBV19,TRBJ2-5
TGTGCCAGCAGTCCCTGGACAGGGCAGGGAAACATTCAGTACTTC,CASSPWTGQGNIQYF,.,TRBD1,TRBV27,TRBJ2-4
TGTGCCAGTACCCCGACAGGGGGCTTCTACGAGCAGTACTTC,CASTPTGGFYEQYF,few,TRBD1,TRBV19,TRBJ2-7
TGTGCCAGCAGCCATGGGACAGCCCTCACAGATACGCAGTATTTT,CASSHGTALTDTQYF,.,TRBD1,TRBV7-3,TRBJ2-3
TGCGCCAGCAGCTTGGAAATACAGGGGTCCAGCACAGATACGCAGTATTTT,CASSLEIQGSSTDTQYF,.,TRBD1,TRBV5-1,TRBJ2-3
TGTGCCAGCAGCTTAGGGGGCTTCTCCACCGGGGAGCTGTTTTTT,CASSLGGFSTGELFF,few,.,TRBV13,TRBJ2-2
TGTGCCAGCAGGCCTGACAAGGAAGGCGCCGAGCAGTACTTC,CASRPDKEGAEQYF,.,.,TRBV7-8,TRBJ2-7
TGCGCCAGCAGCGCCGGGACAGGGGGCTATGAGAGCTCTGGAAACACCATATATTTT,CASSAGTGGYESSGNTIYF,few,TRBD1,TRBV5-1,TRBJ1-3
TGCGCCAGCAGCCGCAGGGACAGGGGCGCCTCTGGGGCCAACGTCCTGACTTTC,CASSRRDRGASGANVLTF,.,TRBD1,TRBV4-3,TRBJ2-6
TGTGCCAGCACCCCACAGGGGGCGGACTATGGCTACACCTTC,CASTPQGADYGYTF,few,TRBD1,TRBV28,TRBJ1-2
TGTGCCAGCAGCCAAGTCTCAGATTCGAACACCGGGGAGCTGTTTTTT,CASSQVSDSNTGELFF,.,.,TRBV4-2,TRBJ2-2
TGTGCCAGCAGCTTAGATCTAACGGACAGGACTCCAGGTGTGCAGTACTTC,CASSLDLTDRTPGVQYF,.,TRBD1,TRBV11-3,TRBJ2-7
TGTGCCAGCAGGGCGGACAGGGGCTCCTACGAGCAGTACTTC,CASRADRGSYEQYF,once,TRBD1,TRBV6-5,TRBJ2-7
TGTGCCAGCAGCTACGGACAGGGTCGTATTTCACCCCTCCACTTT,CASSYGQGRISPLHF,.,TRBD1,TRBV9,TRBJ1-6
TGTGCCTGGAGCCTCCAAGAGACCCAGTACTTC,CAWSLQETQYF,.,.,TRBV30,TRBJ2-5
TGTGCCAGCAGCGCGTACCCTAGCGGAGCGACCAATGAGCAGTTCTTC,CASSAYPSGATNEQFF,.,TRBD2,TRBV4-2,TRBJ2-1
TGTGCCATCAGTGACCCGACAGGGCGTGCGTGGGGTGAGCAGTTCTTC,CAISDPTGRAWGEQFF,.,TRBD1,TRBV10-3,TRBJ2-1
TGTGCCAGCAGCGTCCAGGGGAGCCACTACGAGCAGTACTTC,CASSVQGSHYEQYF,.,.,TRBV2,TRBJ2-7
TGTGCCAGCAGTTTATATTTTCGAGAGTACAATGAGCAGTTCTTC,CASSLYFREYNEQFF,once,.,TRBV28,TRBJ2-1
TGTGCCACCAGCAGTCCATGGGAGGACTACGAGCAGTACTTC,CATSSPWEDYEQYF,few,.,TRBV15,TRBJ2-7
TGTGCCAGCAGCCAAGACAGGGTGGGCACAGATACGCAGTATTTT,CASSQDRVGTDTQYF,.,TRBD1,TRBV7-3,TRBJ2-3
TGTGCCAGCAGCTTGGCGGGAATTGGTAATTCACCCCTCCACTTT,CASSLAGIGNSPLHF,few,.,TRBV5-5,TRBJ1-6
TGTGCCATCAGTGAGCCCGGACAAAACACTGAAGCTTTCTTT,CAISEPGQNTEAFF,.,.,TRBV10-3,TRBJ1-1
TGTGCCAGCAGCCCAGGGATCAACACCGGGGAGCTGTTTTTT,CASSPGINTGELFF,.,.,TRBV7-2,TRBJ2-2
TGTGCCAGCAGGGGACAGATCAATCAGCCCCAGCATTTT,CASRGQINQPQHF,.,TRBD1,TRBV6-5,TRBJ1-5
TGTGCCAGCAGTTTGACTCCCGCGGGGAACTATGGCTACACCTTC,CASSLTPAGNYGYTF,few,.,TRBV27,TRBJ1-2
TGCGCCAGCAGTGAGTCGAGAGGGATTGGGACCCAGTACTTC,CASSESRGIGTQYF,.,.,TRBV10-1,TRBJ2-5
TGTGCCAGCAGTTACTCGGCTAGTTCTGCCTACGAGCAGTACTTC,CASSYSASSAYEQYF,.,.,TRBV6-5,TRBJ2-7
TGTGCCAATAAGGGGATGCTCCCGGGAAACACCATATATTTT,CANKGMLPGNTIYF,few,.,TRBV19,TRBJ1-3
TGTGCCAGCAGTTTAAGCTGGCGGAATAGCAATCAGCCCCAGCATTTT,CASSLSWRNSNQPQHF,.,.,TRBV28,TRBJ1-5
TGTGCCTGCCCGACTAGCGGGTTTACAGATACGCAGTATTTT,CACPTSGFTDTQYF,.,TRBD2,TRBV30,TRBJ2-3
TGTGCCAGCAGCTTGGCCTGGGAGATACGGGAGCAGTACTTC,CASSLAWEIREQYF,.,.,TRBV5-6,TRBJ2-7
TGTGCCAGCTCACCCGACAGGGGTAACTATGGCTACACCTTC,CASSPDRGNYGYTF,.,TRBD1,TRBV18,TRBJ1-2
TGTGCCAGCAGCTACCCCGGGACAGGGGGACCAGATACGCAGTATTTT,CASSYPGTGGPDTQYF,once,TRBD1,TRBV5-4,TRBJ2-3